A selection of T cell receptor beta chains follows, all from one sample in a study of OX40 agonist ivuxolimab in advanced cancers. The protocol was immunoSEQ multiplex PCR, while the TCRdb copy is restricted to in-frame clones and leaves out a portion. Here the sample spans 95,000 to 110,000 clones, 80% to 95% being singletons. The specimen comprised CD4+ or CD8+ T cells sorted from blood, sampled in a trial of the OX40 agonist ivuxolimab. The receptors derive from an adult with an advanced solid tumor such as melanoma, head and neck, liver or kidney cancer. CDR3s include the opening cysteine and the closing phenylalanine or tryptophan. The D gene is left open where the match is weak. Clone size is stated in some rows and not others, as once, few, many or a class when expanded.

TGTGCCACCAGCAGAGATAGGGGGTGGGAGACCCAGTACTTC	CATSRDRGWETQYF	TRBV15	TRBJ2-5	.	.
TGTGCCAGCAGTTTATATGGTCCAGGGGGCGTCACCGGGGAGCTGTTTTTT	CASSLYGPGGVTGELFF	TRBV27	TRBJ2-2	TRBD1	.
TGTGCCAGCAGAAAAGCGGGATCTAGCAATCAGCCCCAGCATTTT	CASRKAGSSNQPQHF	TRBV6-1	TRBJ1-5	.	.
TGTGCCAGCAGCGCCGGGGGACAGGGTACTTCGGGCTATGGCTACACCTTC	CASSAGGQGTSGYGYTF	TRBV13	TRBJ1-2	TRBD1	once
TGTGCCAGTAGTATGGCCCGGGTGAACACCGGGGAGCTGTTTTTT	CASSMARVNTGELFF	TRBV19	TRBJ2-2	.	.
TGTGCCAGCAGTTTAAAGGGCGGGCGGGGGGCCTACGAGCAGTACTTC	CASSLKGGRGAYEQYF	TRBV28	TRBJ2-7	TRBD2	.
TGTGCCAGCAGCCTGACTGCGGGACACCACTATGGCTACACCTTC	CASSLTAGHHYGYTF	TRBV5-6	TRBJ1-2	.	.
TGTGCCAGCAGCTTACGGGGGGGGAATCAGCCCCAGCATTTT	CASSLRGGNQPQHF	TRBV13	TRBJ1-5	.	.
TGCGCCAGCAGTCAATACCTCCCGGGACAGGGTCGAAAGTACTTC	CASSQYLPGQGRKYF	TRBV23-1	TRBJ2-7	TRBD1	.
TGTGCCAGCAGCCGAGCGGGAGACCACAATGAGCAGTTCTTC	CASSRAGDHNEQFF	TRBV7-2	TRBJ2-1	TRBD2	.
TGTGCCAGCAGCTGGGGGGAGTTCACTGAAGCTTTCTTT	CASSWGEFTEAFF	TRBV6-5	TRBJ1-1	.	.
TGTGCCAGCAGTTTATTTCACTCCGGGAACTATGGCTACACCTTC	CASSLFHSGNYGYTF	TRBV27	TRBJ1-2	.	.
TGTGCCAGCAGCTCCCCACCGAGGGATACGCAGTATTTT	CASSSPPRDTQYF	TRBV5-4	TRBJ2-3	.	.
TGTGCCTGGACTGGGAAGGCAGGAAAACTGTTTTTT	CAWTGKAGKLFF	TRBV30	TRBJ1-4	.	.
TGTGCCAGCTCACCAGGGCTAGCGGGACTCACAGATACGCAGTATTTT	CASSPGLAGLTDTQYF	TRBV18	TRBJ2-3	TRBD2	.
TGTGCCAGCAGCTCCCAATATGGAAACACCGGGGAGCTGTTTTTT	CASSSQYGNTGELFF	TRBV9	TRBJ2-2	.	few
TGTGCCAGCAGCTTAGCTAGCGGGAGACCGTACGAGCAGTACTTC	CASSLASGRPYEQYF	TRBV11-2	TRBJ2-7	TRBD2	.
TGTGCCAGCAGCTTAGTCGGGAGCACGAGTAGTGAGCAGTTCTTC	CASSLVGSTSSEQFF	TRBV7-3	TRBJ2-1	.	.
TGCGCCAGCAGCTTGACCGGGGACAATCAGCCCCAGCATTTT	CASSLTGDNQPQHF	TRBV5-1	TRBJ1-5	.	.
TGCGCCAGCAGCCACGACCCGGGCTACGAGCAGTACTTC	CASSHDPGYEQYF	TRBV4-1	TRBJ2-7	.	once
TGTGCCAGCAGCTTAGGAGGGACTAGCATCGGGGAGCTGTTTTTT	CASSLGGTSIGELFF	TRBV11-3	TRBJ2-2	TRBD2	.
TGTGCCAGCAGCCTCTTTCTAGATCTCACCGGGGAGCTGTTTTTT	CASSLFLDLTGELFF	TRBV7-9	TRBJ2-2	.	.
TGTGCCAGCAGCTCACAGGGGGATCAGCCCCAGCATTTT	CASSSQGDQPQHF	TRBV7-9	TRBJ1-5	TRBD1	.
TGTGCCAGCAGTTACACAACCGGGCCTAACTATGGCTACACCTTC	CASSYTTGPNYGYTF	TRBV6-9	TRBJ1-2	.	.
TGTGCCAGTAGAGCCGGGACAGGGGGGAATCAGCCCCAGCATTTT	CASRAGTGGNQPQHF	TRBV19	TRBJ1-5	TRBD1	once
TGCGCCAGCAGCTCAGCGGGAGGGCCGACAGGGTACAATGAGCAGTTCTTC	CASSSAGGPTGYNEQFF	TRBV5-1	TRBJ2-1	TRBD2	.
TGTGCCAGCAGAGACCGGACTAGCGGGCAATATGAGCAGTTCTTC	CASRDRTSGQYEQFF	TRBV2	TRBJ2-1	TRBD2	.
TGTGCCACCAGCAGCCGTCCGGGACTAGCGCAAAGCACAGATACGCAGTATTTT	CATSSRPGLAQSTDTQYF	TRBV15	TRBJ2-3	TRBD2	few
TGTGCCAGCAGCCCTGGGGGCGCAACCTACGAGCAGTACTTC	CASSPGGATYEQYF	TRBV7-3	TRBJ2-7	.	once
TGTGCTAGTGGTTTGGATGTCCCCCTAGACAGGAACTATGGCTACACCTTC	CASGLDVPLDRNYGYTF	TRBV12-5	TRBJ1-2	.	.
TGTGCCAGCAGCCCCCCAAAAACGGACAGGGGGGGTTACGAGCAGTACTTC	CASSPPKTDRGGYEQYF	TRBV7-8	TRBJ2-7	TRBD1	.
TGTGCCAGCAGCTTAAACACCGGGGAGCTGTTTTTT	CASSLNTGELFF	TRBV7-9	TRBJ2-2	.	few
TGTGCCAGCAGCCGACAGGGGTCGAACACCGGGGAGCTGTTTTTT	CASSRQGSNTGELFF	TRBV11-2	TRBJ2-2	TRBD1	.
TGTGCCAGCAGTTTAGTTGCGGAGAACACTGAAGCTTTCTTT	CASSLVAENTEAFF	TRBV28	TRBJ1-1	.	.
TGTGCCAGCAGTGAAAAAAGCGGGAGTCTCTACAATGAGCAGTTCTTC	CASSEKSGSLYNEQFF	TRBV6-4	TRBJ2-1	TRBD2	.
TGCGCCAGCAGTGACCCGAGCGAGGGATATCAGCCCCAGCATTTT	CASSDPSEGYQPQHF	TRBV10-2	TRBJ1-5	.	.
TGCAGTGCTAGTTTACGCGTCGAGCAGTACTTC	CSASLRVEQYF	TRBV20-1	TRBJ2-7	.	.
TGTGCCAGCAGCTTGGGGACAGGGGGAAACACCATATATTTT	CASSLGTGGNTIYF	TRBV11-2	TRBJ1-3	TRBD1	.
TGTGCCAGCAGTTCACCAGGGGGGGGAGAAGGAAACACCATATATTTT	CASSSPGGGEGNTIYF	TRBV28	TRBJ1-3	TRBD1	.
TGTGCCAGCAGCTTAGTCGGAGCGGCAGGAGCTGAAGCTTTCTTT	CASSLVGAAGAEAFF	TRBV11-2	TRBJ1-1	.	.